What follows are 12 T cell receptor beta chains derived from one specimen sequenced in a study of shared clonotypes between healthy human individuals. Clones were read by immunoSEQ multiplex PCR, and TCRdb kept only the in-frame ones, dropping some. Among around 1.6 million clones, roughly 98% were seen once, and the ten largest hold 0.45%. Material: naive CD4+ T cells sorted from blood. Subset indicated: CD45RA+ positively selected. These receptors were collected from a man aged 30 to 39 in good health.

In the case of this clone: Other DNA sequences from this sample encode an identical CDR3 as well. The genes are TRBV7-2 and TRBJ2-7, with unresolved D. V lost 2 bases to trimming and J lost 4 bases, with 6 bases between them. This CDR3 is 12 amino acids long. The V gene's germline CDR1 is SGHTA and CDR2 FQGNSA. CDR3 nucleotides: TGTGCCAGCAGCTTAAATAGTTACGAGCAGTACTTC. It yields the protein CASSLNSYEQYF.

The chain recombines TRBV5-1 with TRBJ1-1; maybe TRBD1 (6 bases). This CDR3 contains 18 residues. Germline V CDR1 and CDR2: SGHRS, YFSETQ. V dropped 2 bases and J dropped 1 base, with 21 bases sitting between them. The CDR3 nucleotides are TGCGCCAGCAGCTTAGTGCGGGACACCCCCATGCCGAACACTGAAGCTTTCTTT. This sequence encodes CASSLVRDTPMPNTEAFF.

This clone was seen just once. The chain has TRBV30 and TRBJ2-5, with D possibly being TRBD2 (6 bases). The V and J ends lost 2 bases and 5 bases respectively, with 12 bases between them. The germline V gene encodes CDR1 GTSNPN and CDR2 SVGIG (reference sequence). CDR3 length: 13 amino acids. The CDR3 DNA is TGTGCCTGGAGTCGCGGGGTGTCCGAGACCCAGTACTTC. Amino acid sequence: CAWSRGVSETQYF.

V usage is TRBV30 and J usage is TRBJ1-5, with TRBD1 identical over 8 bases. CDR3 length: 14 amino acids. CDR1 and CDR2 (germline): GTSNPN, SVGIG (reference sequence). Unmatched junction bases numbered 6, after V lost 3 bases and J lost 5 bases. CDR3 DNA sequence: TGTGCCTGGAGAAGGACAGGGAGGGATCAGCCCCAGCATTTT. Protein sequence: CAWRRTGRDQPQHF.

The genes are TRBV18 and TRBJ2-3; D call uncertain. CDR3 size: 16 residues. Germline V gene lookup returns CDR1 KGHSH and CDR2 LQKENI. V was shortened by 0 bases and J by 1 base, with 11 bases between the two germline ends. CDR3 in amino acids: CASSPPIDQGTDTQYF. The CDR3 DNA reads TGTGCCAGCTCACCACCGATCGACCAAGGCACAGATACGCAGTATTTT.

The chain links TRBV18 to TRBJ1-6, with D unclear. Deletions cut 3 bases from V and 8 bases from J, with 17 bases between. The CDR3 totals 16 residues. Germline CDR1 KGHSH, CDR2 LQKENI. CDR3 loop: CASSPTYDRLDSPLHF. CDR3 in DNA: TGTGCCAGCTCACCTACATACGATCGTCTAGATTCACCCCTCCACTTT.

The chain has TRBV5-1 and TRBJ2-1, with TRBD2 matching over 13 bases. Unmatched junction bases numbered 8, after V lost 4 bases and J lost 10 bases. The CDR3 runs to 15 residues. Germline CDR1 SGHRS, CDR2 YFSETQ. The CDR3 DNA reads as TGCGCCAGCAGCAGAGGGACTAGCGGGAAAGAGGAGCAGTTCTTC. This codes for CASSRGTSGKEEQFF.

The chain carries TRBV5-1 and TRBJ2-2; D is unresolved. Germline V gene lookup returns CDR1 SGHRS and CDR2 YFSETQ. The CDR3 totals 18 residues. Trimming pared 0 bases from V and 0 bases from J, leaving 15 bases between. The CDR3 DNA reads TGCGCCAGCAGCTTGGCCTTAGCCACCATAACGAACACCGGGGAGCTGTTTTTT. Residues: CASSLALATITNTGELFF.

The V and J genes are TRBV10-3 and TRBJ1-2; D ambiguous. The CDR3 extends over 15 amino acids. The V end lost 1 base, the J end lost 0 bases, and 9 bases lay between the germline ends. Looked up from germline, CDR1 is ENHRY and CDR2 is SYGVKD. This CDR3 is CAISEYGSANYGYTF. CDR3 nucleotide sequence: TGTGCCATCAGTGAGTACGGCAGTGCTAACTATGGCTACACCTTC.

This clone was seen once. The rearrangement uses TRBV29-1 and TRBJ2-5; the match to TRBD2 covers 10 bases. CDR1 SQVTM and CDR2 ANQGSEA come from the germline V gene. With 5 bases clipped from V and 2 bases from J, the junction kept 11 bases outside the gene matches. CDR3 size: 16 residues. Here the CDR3 reads CSVSQLVAGGQETQYF. The CDR3 DNA follows: TGCAGCGTTTCCCAATTGGTAGCGGGAGGACAAGAGACCCAGTACTTC.

This chain connects TRBV25-1 to TRBJ1-4; tentatively, D is TRBD1 (5 bases). Germline V CDR1 and CDR2: MGHDK, SYGVNS. V shed 8 bases and J shed 4 bases, with 11 bases lying between them. The CDR3 is 13 residues long. The CDR3 sequence is CASSRGGNEKLFF. In DNA form, the CDR3 reads TGTGCCAGCTCCCGGGGGGGTAATGAAAAACTGTTTTTT.

V usage is TRBV5-4 and J usage is TRBJ1-5; D is unresolved. The CDR3 has 15 residues. The V gene lost 4 bases and the J gene lost 9 bases, with 20 bases spanning the gap. The germline CDR1 and CDR2 sequences are SGHNT and YYREEE (reference sequence). CDR3 coding DNA: TGTGCCAGCAGCCCCAATCCGGAGGGCGGGAGGCCCCAGCATTTT. As protein: CASSPNPEGGRPQHF.